These 5 T cell receptor beta chains originate from one sample sequenced in a study of CD8 T cells in Susac syndrome. With random hexamers, 0.5 to 1 ug RNA was reverse transcribed. From the immunoSEQ multiplex PCR reads, TCRdb called clonotypes with MiXCR, one entry per CDR3 protein. Of about 210,000 distinct CDR3 sequences listed, about 95% are singletons. Sequencing was performed on CD4+ T cells from PBMCs. These receptor sequences come from a human donor with Susac syndrome.

This chain joins TRBV7-8 and TRBJ2-1; maybe TRBD2 (5 bases). The V end lost 6 bases, the J end lost 2 bases, and 17 bases lay between the germline ends. Germline V gene data show CDR1 as SGHVS and CDR2 as FQNEAQ. The CDR3 loop spans 16 amino acids. The DNA for the CDR3 is TGTGCCAGCAGAACCGGGCGGACTGACACCTACAATGAGCAGTTCTTC. Translation: CASRTGRTDTYNEQFF.

The chain carries TRBV11-2 and TRBJ2-7; D not resolved. The CDR3 consists of 14 residues. V lost 0 bases, J lost 2 bases, and 8 bases lay in between. CDR1 SGHAT and CDR2 FQNNGV come from the germline V gene. For the CDR3, the DNA is TGTGCCAGCAGCTTAGAGGTGATAGCCTACGAGCAGTACTTC. Encoded protein: CASSLEVIAYEQYF.

The genes are TRBV3-1 and TRBJ1-1, with a tentative D call TRBD1 (6 bases). The CDR3 runs to 14 residues. CDR1 and CDR2 from the germline V gene are LGHDT and YNNKEL (reference sequence). V was clipped by 1 base and J by 5 bases, with 11 bases between them. CDR3 DNA sequence: TGTGCCAGCAGCCAAGCAAGGGGGAGGACTGAAGCTTTCTTT. Its translation is CASSQARGRTEAFF.

CDR3 coding DNA: TGCGCCAGCAGCCCCGCCTGGAGGGGCAAGGCCTACGAGCAGTACTTC. Translating it yields CASSPAWRGKAYEQYF. This sequence joins TRBV4-1 and TRBJ2-7; D possibly corresponds to TRBD2 (6 bases). Trimming cost V 4 bases and J 2 bases, with 18 bases left between them. The CDR3 spans 16 residues. Germline V gene data show CDR1 as MGHRA and CDR2 as YSYEKL.

The chain carries TRBV10-3 and TRBJ1-5; D not certain. Trimming took 1 base from V and 5 from J, leaving 3 bases between them. The CDR3 is 12 residues long. Germline V gene data show CDR1 as ENHRY and CDR2 as SYGVKD. CDR3: CAISEFDQPQHF. DNA for the CDR3: TGTGCCATCAGTGAGTTCGATCAGCCCCAGCATTTT.